The entry below describes one T cell receptor beta chain. In the authors' workflow: Estimates of nucleated cell counts were drawn from the amplification of reference gene primers. TCRdb's copy holds only in-frame clones and misses some; the assay was immunoSEQ multiplex PCR. Clonal size and the V and J genes are those of that table, whereas D and trimming came from the DNA. Here the sample spans approximately 180,000 clones, nearly 80% being singletons. The data belong to a study of blood T cell repertoires in COVID-19. The wider study: The cDNA or gDNA used as material had been derived from T cells, B-cell-depleted T cells, or PBMCs.

With 6 bases clipped from V and 3 bases from J, the junction kept 7 bases outside the gene matches. The germline V gene has CDR1 SGHVS and CDR2 FQNEAQ. The CDR3 runs 15 residues. This TCR came from a woman aged 70-85 years with acute or convalescent COVID-19. Source material: peripheral blood. The rearrangement links TRBV7-8 to TRBJ2-1, with 8 bases that match TRBD2. The CDR3 DNA is TGTGCCAGCAGACGCAGCGGGAGTATCTACAATGAGCAGTTCTTC. It codes for CASRRSGSIYNEQFF. Together with reference TRBV7-8 and TRBJ2-1, the CDR3 gives the full variable domain: GAGVSQSPRYKVAKRGQDVALRCDPISGHVSLFWYQQALGQGPEFLTYFQNEAQLDKSGLPSDRFFAERPEGSVSTLKIQRTQQEDSAVYLCASRRSGSIYNEQFFGPGTRLTVL.